This T cell receptor (beta chain) was recorded in a study of identical twins. Study observations and caveats: Out-of-frame alpha sequences common to twins exhibited a surplus of low generation probability.

Template switching added a universal primer site; cDNA carried unique molecular identifiers. TCRdb used MiXCR to reprocess the 5' RACE reads, holding one entry per CDR3 protein. This table has more than 1.5 million distinct CDR3 sequences, around 29% appearing once. For this clonotype: The antigen remains undetermined.

The sequencing input was cord blood. The source is a newborn girl in good health.

This CDR3 is CAISESTTYEQYF. For the CDR3, the DNA is TGTGCCATCAGTGAGTCGACAACCTACGAGCAGTACTTC. V and J are TRBV10-3 and TRBJ2-7; D remains unclear. Trimming took 0 bases from V and 2 from J, leaving 5 bases between them. Per the germline V gene, CDR1 is ENHRY and CDR2 is SYGVKD. This CDR3 has 13 residues.